These T cell receptor beta chains were read from a single sample in a study of cytomegalovirus exposure and HLA in healthy donors. The repertoire was sequenced with immunoSEQ multiplex PCR; TCRdb's copy has only in-frame clones and lacks some. This repertoire includes about 88,000 clones. Material for sequencing was PBMCs. The receptors were sampled from a girl between 5 and 17 years old in good health and CMV-seropositive. Each CDR3 is given with its conserved first and last residue.

cdr3_aa j_call v_call
CASSRTGNQPQHF TRBJ1-5 TRBV9
CATSRRTGLRSPLHF TRBJ1-6 TRBV15
CAWRMRAQETQYF TRBJ2-5 TRBV30
CASRSTGSGTGELFF TRBJ2-2 TRBV19
CASSLAPLQGNYGYTF TRBJ1-2 TRBV5-1
CASSEGTSGGAEETQYF TRBJ2-5 TRBV9
CASSLAGGASNEQFF TRBJ2-1 TRBV7-7
CASSPALQGQSPLHF TRBJ1-6 TRBV18
CASSPRDRGRGNQPQHF TRBJ1-5 TRBV19
CASSYSPRATEKLFF TRBJ1-4 TRBV6-5
CASSIGGGHSPLHF TRBJ1-6 TRBV19
CASSIVSVAGGDTQYF TRBJ2-3 TRBV19
CASSLGDRGVYNEQFF TRBJ2-1 TRBV28
CASSTASGQRINTEAFF TRBJ1-1 TRBV19
CASSGTYFRNTIYF TRBJ1-3 TRBV5-6
CASGPGQGFGGELFF TRBJ2-2 TRBV5-1
CASSEATGEQPQHF TRBJ1-5 TRBV6-1
CASSPTGTNYGYTF TRBJ1-2 TRBV5-1
CASSRDPQGEYTDTQYF TRBJ2-3 TRBV7-2
CASSPDVVQGTYEQYF NA TRBV4-2
CASSYLGQGESGYTF TRBJ1-2 TRBV6-6
CASREFGGLSGSNQPQHF TRBJ1-5 TRBV19
CASSSPYNGNTEAFF TRBJ1-1 TRBV5-1